This is a list of T cell receptor beta chains from one sample in a study of beta chain features in type 1 diabetes. The table came from immunoSEQ multiplex PCR; TCRdb's copy has only in-frame clones and leaves some out. This sample has some 700,000 clones, with under 15% found just once. Material: naive CD4+ T cells from blood. The receptors were gathered from a man aged 18 to 29 with type 1 diabetes. CDR3s include the opening cysteine and the closing phenylalanine or tryptophan. The D gene is left open where the match is weak. Not every row has a clone size; where given, it reads once, few, many or a size class.

D: TRBD2
J: TRBJ2-1
size: few
V: TRBV7-9
CDR3: CASSFAPTSTSGGWHEQFF
DNA: TGTGCCAGCAGCTTCGCCCCGACGTCGACTAGCGGGGGATGGCATGAGCAGTTCTTC

D: TRBD1
J: TRBJ1-2
size: -
V: TRBV15
CDR3: CATSREWTGSDGYTF
DNA: TGTGCCACCAGCAGAGAATGGACAGGGAGTGATGGCTACACCTTC

D: -
J: TRBJ2-2
size: once
V: TRBV9
CDR3: CASSVFSANTGELFF
DNA: TGTGCCAGCAGCGTCTTTTCAGCGAACACCGGGGAGCTGTTTTTT

D: -
J: TRBJ2-7
size: few
V: TRBV27
CDR3: CASSSEESDEQYF
DNA: TGTGCCAGCAGTTCCGAAGAGTCCGACGAGCAGTACTTC

D: -
J: TRBJ2-7
size: -
V: TRBV6-1
CDR3: CASSETADSYEQYF
DNA: TGTGCCAGCAGTGAAACTGCAGACTCCTACGAGCAGTACTTC

D: -
J: TRBJ1-1
size: few
V: TRBV30
CDR3: CAWSVGANTEAFF
DNA: TGTGCCTGGAGTGTTGGAGCAAACACTGAAGCTTTCTTT

D: TRBD1
J: TRBJ1-3
size: -
V: TRBV9
CDR3: CASSPRQGSGNTIYF
DNA: TGTGCCAGCAGCCCCAGACAGGGCTCTGGAAACACCATATATTTT

D: TRBD1
J: TRBJ2-3
size: few
V: TRBV28
CDR3: CASSLTQGADTQYF
DNA: TGTGCCAGCAGTTTAACCCAGGGGGCAGATACGCAGTATTTT

D: -
J: TRBJ2-5
size: once
V: TRBV10-3
CDR3: CAISDSRGTQETQYF
DNA: TGTGCCATCAGTGATAGCCGGGGGACCCAAGAGACCCAGTACTTC

D: -
J: TRBJ2-5
size: few
V: TRBV9
CDR3: CASSVGLQETQYF
DNA: TGTGCCAGCAGCGTAGGTCTCCAAGAGACCCAGTACTTC

D: -
J: TRBJ1-4
size: few
V: TRBV7-2
CDR3: CASSLALAEEKLFF
DNA: TGTGCCAGCAGCTTAGCGCTTGCGGAGGAAAAACTGTTTTTT

D: TRBD2
J: TRBJ2-1
size: many
V: TRBV10-3
CDR3: CATTGTSGHNEQFF
DNA: TGTGCCACCACCGGGACTAGCGGCCACAATGAGCAGTTCTTC

D: TRBD2
J: TRBJ2-3
size: -
V: TRBV5-4
CDR3: CASSLAGGRTDTQYF
DNA: TGTGCCAGCAGCCTAGCGGGGGGGCGTACAGATACGCAGTATTTT

D: -
J: TRBJ1-6
size: few
V: TRBV14
CDR3: CASSPGGRSSPLHF
DNA: TGTGCCAGCAGCCCGGGAGGGCGGAGCTCACCCCTCCACTTT

D: -
J: TRBJ2-3
size: -
V: TRBV6-6
CDR3: CASSYRGPDTQYF
DNA: TGTGCCAGCAGTTACAGGGGTCCAGATACGCAGTATTTT

D: TRBD1
J: TRBJ2-7
size: -
V: TRBV11-2
CDR3: CASSRPGQGIYEQYF
DNA: TGTGCCAGCAGCCGACCGGGACAGGGGATCTACGAGCAGTACTTC

D: TRBD2
J: TRBJ2-3
size: few
V: TRBV9
CDR3: CASSLGLESADTQYF
DNA: TGTGCCAGCAGCTTGGGACTAGAATCGGCAGATACGCAGTATTTT

D: -
J: TRBJ2-4
size: few
V: TRBV13
CDR3: CASSLSGTPQGIQYF
DNA: TGTGCCAGCAGCTTGTCCGGGACCCCCCAGGGGATTCAGTACTTC

D: -
J: TRBJ1-1
size: -
V: TRBV10-3
CDR3: CAVRGEASTEAFF
DNA: TGTGCCGTTAGGGGGGAGGCTAGCACTGAAGCTTTCTTT

D: -
J: TRBJ1-2
size: -
V: TRBV28
CDR3: CASRLGTYYTF
DNA: TGTGCCAGCAGACTGGGAACCTACTACACCTTC

D: -
J: TRBJ2-5
size: -
V: TRBV6-5
CDR3: CASTYEGTQYF
DNA: TGTGCCAGCACCTACGAGGGGACCCAGTACTTC

D: -
J: TRBJ2-7
size: few
V: TRBV28
CDR3: CASSLLVREQYF
DNA: TGTGCCAGCAGTTTATTGGTTCGCGAGCAGTACTTC

D: -
J: TRBJ2-3
size: -
V: TRBV7-7
CDR3: CASSSGPLDTQYF
DNA: TGTGCTAGCAGCTCCGGGCCCTTGGATACGCAGTATTTT

D: -
J: TRBJ2-1
size: few
V: TRBV7-9
CDR3: CASSLGGGLRNEQFF
DNA: TGTGCCAGCAGCTTAGGCGGGGGCCTTCGGAATGAGCAGTTCTTC

D: TRBD2
J: TRBJ2-1
size: few
V: TRBV7-9
CDR3: CASKLSGGPHNEQFF
DNA: TGTGCCAGCAAACTTAGCGGGGGGCCCCACAATGAGCAGTTCTTC

D: -
J: TRBJ1-2
size: few
V: TRBV29-1
CDR3: CSVGLFPQGNYGYTF
DNA: TGCAGCGTTGGGCTCTTTCCTCAGGGGAACTATGGCTACACCTTC

D: TRBD1
J: TRBJ2-6
size: -
V: TRBV9
CDR3: CASSAGTDPPGANVLTF
DNA: TGTGCCAGCAGCGCCGGGACAGACCCACCTGGGGCCAACGTCCTGACTTTC

D: -
J: TRBJ2-7
size: few
V: TRBV9
CDR3: CASSPRGGASYEQYF
DNA: TGTGCCAGCAGCCCCCGGGGCGGGGCAAGCTACGAGCAGTACTTC

D: TRBD2
J: TRBJ2-3
size: -
V: TRBV2
CDR3: CASTPGLAGAPTDTQYF
DNA: TGTGCCAGCACCCCGGGACTAGCGGGGGCTCCCACAGATACGCAGTATTTT

D: TRBD1
J: TRBJ2-3
size: -
V: TRBV10-3
CDR3: CAISSQGSSSTDTQYF
DNA: TGTGCCATCAGCTCACAGGGGTCCTCTAGCACAGATACGCAGTATTTT

D: -
J: TRBJ1-5
size: -
V: TRBV6-1
CDR3: CASSENGLNQPQHF
DNA: TGTGCCAGCAGTGAAAACGGGTTGAATCAGCCCCAGCATTTT

D: -
J: TRBJ2-4
size: -
V: TRBV5-1
CDR3: CASSLGQAKNIQYF
DNA: TGCGCCAGCAGCTTGGGACAAGCCAAAAACATTCAGTACTTC

D: -
J: TRBJ1-2
size: -
V: TRBV7-9
CDR3: CASSLGSQNYGYTF
DNA: TGTGCCAGCAGCTTGGGCAGCCAGAACTATGGCTACACCTTC

D: -
J: TRBJ2-3
size: -
V: TRBV28
CDR3: CASSLTGSDTQYF
DNA: TGTGCCAGCAGTTTAACAGGATCGGATACGCAGTATTTT

D: -
J: TRBJ2-5
size: -
V: TRBV30
CDR3: CAWSGYSETQYF
DNA: TGTGCCTGGAGTGGCTACTCAGAGACCCAGTACTTC

D: -
J: TRBJ1-4
size: few
V: TRBV27
CDR3: CASSFGGSEKLFF
DNA: TGTGCCAGCAGTTTCGGGGGTAGTGAAAAACTGTTTTTT

D: -
J: TRBJ1-6
size: few
V: TRBV14
CDR3: CASSQDWQSPLHF
DNA: TGTGCCAGCAGCCAAGATTGGCAGTCACCCCTCCACTTT

D: TRBD1
J: TRBJ2-7
size: few
V: TRBV6-5
CDR3: CASRAYTQGAYEQYF
DNA: TGTGCCAGCAGGGCCTACACACAGGGGGCCTACGAGCAGTACTTC

D: -
J: TRBJ1-1
size: -
V: TRBV20-1
CDR3: CSALYTEAFF
DNA: TGCAGTGCTCTATACACTGAAGCTTTCTTT

D: -
J: TRBJ1-1
size: -
V: TRBV29-1
CDR3: CSPERAGGEAFF
DNA: TGCAGCCCCGAACGAGCCGGGGGCGAAGCTTTCTTT

D: -
J: TRBJ2-7
size: -
V: TRBV6-1
CDR3: CASSASDPPRPNEQYF
DNA: TGTGCCAGCAGTGCGTCTGACCCGCCCCGACCGAACGAGCAGTACTTC

D: TRBD1
J: TRBJ1-1
size: -
V: TRBV29-1
CDR3: CSATGLNTEAFF
DNA: TGCAGCGCGACAGGGTTGAACACTGAAGCTTTCTTT

D: -
J: TRBJ1-1
size: -
V: TRBV6-5
CDR3: CASSYSKGETEAFF
DNA: TGTGCCAGCAGTTACTCGAAAGGTGAAACTGAAGCTTTCTTT

D: -
J: TRBJ1-1
size: few
V: TRBV30
CDR3: CAWSVRTSEAFF
DNA: TGTGCCTGGAGTGTAAGGACTTCTGAAGCTTTCTTT

D: TRBD1
J: TRBJ2-1
size: few
V: TRBV18
CDR3: CASSPNGRGIYNEQFF
DNA: TGTGCCAGCTCCCCCAACGGCAGGGGGATTTACAATGAGCAGTTCTTC

D: -
J: TRBJ2-3
size: -
V: TRBV25-1
CDR3: CASSESFGDTQYF
DNA: TGTGCCAGCAGCGAGTCGTTTGGGGATACGCAGTATTTT

D: -
J: TRBJ2-3
size: few
V: TRBV7-2
CDR3: CASSYRSGDTQYF
DNA: TGTGCCAGCAGCTACCGGAGTGGAGATACGCAGTATTTT

D: TRBD1
J: TRBJ1-6
size: -
V: TRBV11-2
CDR3: CASSSFGTGVTALHF
DNA: TGTGCCAGCAGTTCGTTTGGGACAGGGGTGACGGCCCTCCACTTT

D: TRBD1
J: TRBJ2-7
size: -
V: TRBV7-6
CDR3: CASSSGGSRTYEQYF
DNA: TGTGCCAGCAGCTCAGGGGGCAGCAGAACCTACGAGCAGTACTTC

D: -
J: TRBJ1-5
size: -
V: TRBV28
CDR3: CASSSWTFSNQPQHF
DNA: TGTGCCAGCAGTTCATGGACATTTAGCAATCAACCCCAGCATTTT

D: -
J: TRBJ1-2
size: -
V: TRBV14
CDR3: CASSQSQDTRGYGYTF
DNA: TGTGCCAGCAGCCAAAGCCAGGACACCCGCGGCTATGGCTACACCTTC

D: -
J: TRBJ2-3
size: few
V: TRBV30
CDR3: CAWSVFTDTQYF
DNA: TGTGCCTGGAGTGTATTTACAGATACGCAGTATTTT

D: TRBD1
J: TRBJ1-1
size: -
V: TRBV30
CDR3: CAWSRGQGGTFF
DNA: TGTGCCTGGAGCCGGGGACAGGGTGGAACTTTCTTT

D: TRBD1
J: TRBJ1-6
size: -
V: TRBV7-3
CDR3: CASSQGQGNSPLHF
DNA: TGTGCCAGCAGCCAAGGACAGGGGAACTCACCCCTCCACTTT